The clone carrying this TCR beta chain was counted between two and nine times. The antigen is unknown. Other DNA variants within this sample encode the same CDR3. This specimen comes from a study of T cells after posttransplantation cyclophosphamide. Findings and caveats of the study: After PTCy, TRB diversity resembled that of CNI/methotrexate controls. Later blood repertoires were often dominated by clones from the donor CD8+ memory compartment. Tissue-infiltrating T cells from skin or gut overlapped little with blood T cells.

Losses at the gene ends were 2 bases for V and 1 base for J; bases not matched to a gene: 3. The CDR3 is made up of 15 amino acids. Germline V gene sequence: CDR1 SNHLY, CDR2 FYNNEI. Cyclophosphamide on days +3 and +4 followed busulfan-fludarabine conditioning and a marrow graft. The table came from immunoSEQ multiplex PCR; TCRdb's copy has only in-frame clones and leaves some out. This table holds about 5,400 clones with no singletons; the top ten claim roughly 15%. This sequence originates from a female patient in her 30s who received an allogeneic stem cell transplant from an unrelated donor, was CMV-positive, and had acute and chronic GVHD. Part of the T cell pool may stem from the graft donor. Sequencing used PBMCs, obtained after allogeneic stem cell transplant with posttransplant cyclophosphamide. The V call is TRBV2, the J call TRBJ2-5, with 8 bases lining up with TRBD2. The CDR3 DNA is TGTGCCAGCAGTGAATTGCTAGCGGGCCAAGAGACCCAGTACTTC. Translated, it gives CASSELLAGQETQYF.